Shown below are 11 T cell receptor beta chains from a single sample sequenced in a study of T-cell reconstitution after alpha-beta-depleted transplantation in children. Library preparation (for TCRbeta) was performed with unique molecular identifiers. From the PCR reads, TCRdb called clonotypes with MiXCR, one entry per CDR3 protein. Counted here are under 450,000 distinct CDR3 sequences, roughly 16% occurring once; the ten biggest clones make up around 28%. The material was PBMCs, mostly from graft donor cells, obtained 360 days after TCRalphabeta/CD19-depleted stem cell transplant. Receptors originate from a boy in the first two years of life who had a stem cell transplant for Wiskott-Aldrich syndrome, so the T cells may come from the graft donor.

The rearrangement uses TRBV12-3 or TRBV12-4 and TRBJ2-5, with 13 bases that match TRBD2. The CDR3 covers 16 residues. V was clipped by 4 bases and J by 5 bases; unmatched bases: 7. The CDR3 DNA reads TGTGCCAGCAGTTCCCCCGGACTAGCGGGGGACGAGACCCAGTACTTC. It is translated as CASSSPGLAGDETQYF.

This clonotype was seen a few times. The V gene is TRBV28, the J gene TRBJ2-1; D is possibly TRBD2 (6 bases). The CDR3 consists of 13 residues. CDR1 is MDHEN, CDR2 SYDVKM, per germline. Trimming removed 3 bases from V and 7 bases from J, with 10 bases in between. This CDR3 is CASSLYLANEQFF. The CDR3, as DNA: TGTGCCAGCAGTTTGTACCTAGCGAATGAGCAGTTCTTC.

This clonotype was seen ten or more times. The chain has TRBV10-1 and TRBJ2-5; D not resolved. Trimming removed 7 bases from V and 1 base from J, with 10 bases in between. This CDR3 is 13 amino acids long. Germline V lookup: CDR1 WNHNN, CDR2 SYGVQD (reference sequence). The CDR3 loop reads CASMAAPQETQYF. CDR3 bases: TGCGCCAGCATGGCAGCTCCCCAAGAGACCCAGTACTTC.

The V and J genes are TRBV7-9 and TRBJ2-1, with TRBD2 identical over 9 bases. After removal of 8 bases from V and 7 bases from J, the junction contained 6 bases not matched to a gene. Germline CDR1 reads SEHNR; CDR2 reads FQNEAQ (reference sequence). The CDR3 has 13 amino acids. CDR3 amino acids: CASELAGGNEQFF. In nucleotides, the CDR3 is TGTGCCAGCGAACTAGCGGGCGGGAATGAGCAGTTCTTC.

This clonotype was found a few times. The chain uses TRBV5-1 and TRBJ2-7; D is possibly TRBD2 (6 bases). Germline values: CDR1 SGHRS, CDR2 YFSETQ. The CDR3 contains 14 residues. Trimming pared 1 base from V and 6 bases from J, leaving 14 bases between. The CDR3 coding sequence is TGCGCCAGCAGCTTGTTCCGGGAGTTCGGCGAGCAGTACTTC. Amino acid sequence: CASSLFREFGEQYF.

This clonotype turned up a few times. This chain connects TRBV6-2 or TRBV6-3 to TRBJ2-2; D is perhaps TRBD2 (5 bases). CDR1 is MNHEY and CDR2 is SVGEGT in the germline V gene. Trimming cost V 5 bases and J 2 bases, with 9 bases left between them. The CDR3 is made up of 14 amino acids. The CDR3 here is CASSRTRNTGELFF. In nucleotides, the CDR3 is TGTGCCAGCAGTCGGACTCGAAACACCGGGGAGCTGTTTTTT.

This chain connects TRBV15 to TRBJ2-7, with 8 bases fitting TRBD1. The germline gives CDR1 LNHNV, CDR2 YYDKDF (reference sequence). The CDR3 sequence is 13 residues long. V lost 3 bases to trimming and J lost 6 bases; unmatched junction nucleotides: 4. CDR3 loop: CATSSTGTGEQYF. CDR3 in DNA: TGTGCCACCAGCAGCACCGGGACAGGCGAGCAGTACTTC. Full variable domain (remainder filled in from reference TRBV15 and TRBJ2-7): DAMVIQNPRYQVTQFGKPVTLSCSQTLNHNVMYWYQQKSSQAPKLLFHYYDKDFNNEADTPDNFQSRRPNTSFCFLDIRSPGLGDTAMYLCATSSTGTGEQYFGPGTRLTVT.

The DNA for the CDR3 is TGTGCCAGCAGCCAAGGGACTAGCGGGGGGCGAAGCTCCTACGAGCAGTACTTC. As protein: CASSQGTSGGRSSYEQYF. The V and J genes are TRBV4-2 and TRBJ2-7, with 14 bases matching TRBD2. This CDR3 is built from 18 residues. V gave up 1 base and J gave up 0 bases; unmatched junction bases: 5. Germline assignment: CDR1 LGHNA and CDR2 YNFKEQ.

This clonotype has only a few counts. This chain joins TRBV2 and TRBJ2-1, with 12 positions matching TRBD2. The V segment lost 5 bases and the J segment 8 bases; nucleotides outside the gene matches: 7. Per the germline V gene, CDR1 is SNHLY and CDR2 is FYNNEI. There are 15 residues in the CDR3. The chain's CDR3 is CASSSSGGVLHEQFF. In DNA, the CDR3 is TGTGCCAGCAGTTCTAGCGGGGGGGTCCTACATGAGCAGTTCTTC.

The chain links TRBV7-2 to TRBJ2-2, with TRBD2 matching over 9 bases. The V segment lost 4 bases and the J segment 0 bases; nucleotides outside the gene matches: 3. The V gene's germline CDR1 is SGHTA and CDR2 FQGNSA. The CDR3 contains 16 residues. The CDR3 nucleotides are TGTGCCAGCAGCTCCAGGACTAGCGCGAACACCGGGGAGCTGTTTTTT. It codes for CASSSRTSANTGELFF.

The chain employs TRBV20-1 and TRBJ2-5; 7 positions agree with TRBD2. The J segment lost 5 bases and the V segment lost 5 bases, leaving 11 bases of the junction unmatched. The CDR3 spans 14 residues. Germline values: CDR1 DFQATT, CDR2 SNEGSKA (reference sequence). This chain's CDR3 is CSARGAGLGETQYF. The CDR3 bases are TGCAGTGCTCGGGGAGCGGGGCTTGGGGAGACCCAGTACTTC.